Listed below are T cell receptor beta chains from one sample, sequenced in a study of CD8+CD57+ T cells in acquired aplastic anemia. TCRdb passed the reads through MiXCR, listing each CDR3 protein once. This table holds roughly 200,000 distinct CDR3 sequences, 55% to 65% found once. Sequenced material: sorted CD4+, CD8+, or CD8+CD57+ T cells (not recorded which) from PBMCs. The receptor source for this set is a human donor with aplastic anemia. The CDR3 runs from the conserved cysteine through the conserved F or W. Each record gives: D gene, V gene, clone size, J gene, CDR3 protein, CDR3 DNA. D genes are given only for firm matches. Some rows mark clone size as missing; the rest say once, few, many or name a class of expanded clone.

D: NA
V: TRBV7-7
size: few
J: TRBJ2-5
CDR3: CASSPTRGGPETQYF
DNA: TGTGCCAGCAGCCCTACCAGAGGGGGGCCAGAGACCCAGTACTTC

D: NA
V: TRBV9
size: once
J: TRBJ1-6
CDR3: CASSVANSPLHF
DNA: TGTGCCAGCAGCGTAGCGAATTCACCCCTCCACTTT

D: NA
V: TRBV20-1
size: once
J: TRBJ2-4
CDR3: CSARDRLVGSQYF
DNA: TGCAGTGCTAGAGATCGTTTGGTGGGATCTCAGTACTTC

D: TRBD1
V: TRBV15
size: NA
J: TRBJ2-1
CDR3: CATSSSRGDRLSMNEQFF
DNA: TGTGCCACCAGCAGCTCCAGGGGGGACAGGTTATCAATGAATGAGCAGTTCTTC

D: TRBD1
V: TRBV11-2
size: once
J: TRBJ1-2
CDR3: CASSLQGQGGLYGYTF
DNA: TGTGCCAGCAGCTTACAGGGACAGGGCGGCCTTTATGGCTACACCTTC

D: NA
V: TRBV7-2
size: NA
J: TRBJ1-5
CDR3: CASRLEGSQPQHF
DNA: TGTGCCAGCAGATTAGAGGGGAGCCAGCCCCAGCATTTT

D: NA
V: TRBV10-3
size: NA
J: TRBJ2-2
CDR3: CAISESSVNTGELFF
DNA: TGTGCCATCAGTGAGTCATCGGTGAACACCGGGGAGCTGTTTTTT

D: NA
V: TRBV6-2/TRBV6-3
size: once
J: TRBJ1-6
CDR3: CASSYGDSRNSPLHF
DNA: TGTGCCAGCAGTTACGGAGACAGTAGGAATTCACCCCTCCACTTT

D: NA
V: TRBV7-2
size: NA
J: TRBJ2-7
CDR3: CASSLDFEQYF
DNA: TGTGCCAGCAGCTTAGATTTCGAGCAGTACTTC

D: NA
V: TRBV10-1
size: NA
J: TRBJ2-3
CDR3: CASGGVPSLDTQYF
DNA: TGCGCCAGCGGAGGGGTCCCGTCTTTGGATACGCAGTATTTT

D: NA
V: TRBV7-2
size: NA
J: TRBJ2-7
CDR3: CASSLGAGTGRSYEQYF
DNA: TGTGCCAGCAGCTTAGGAGCCGGGACGGGACGCTCCTACGAGCAGTACTTC

D: NA
V: TRBV10-3
size: NA
J: TRBJ1-4
CDR3: CAISEAGQTNEKLFF
DNA: TGTGCCATCAGTGAGGCGGGCCAGACTAATGAAAAACTGTTTTTT

D: NA
V: TRBV29-1
size: few
J: TRBJ1-1
CDR3: CSVAGQRNTEAFF
DNA: TGCAGCGTTGCTGGGCAGCGTAACACTGAAGCTTTCTTT

D: NA
V: TRBV5-1
size: few
J: TRBJ2-7
CDR3: CASSLDVPGEQYF
DNA: TGCGCCAGCAGCTTGGACGTTCCGGGGGAGCAGTACTTC

D: NA
V: TRBV15
size: many
J: TRBJ1-5
CDR3: CATSRDLAGVNQPQHF
DNA: TGTGCCACCAGCAGAGATCTTGCTGGGGTCAATCAGCCCCAGCATTTT